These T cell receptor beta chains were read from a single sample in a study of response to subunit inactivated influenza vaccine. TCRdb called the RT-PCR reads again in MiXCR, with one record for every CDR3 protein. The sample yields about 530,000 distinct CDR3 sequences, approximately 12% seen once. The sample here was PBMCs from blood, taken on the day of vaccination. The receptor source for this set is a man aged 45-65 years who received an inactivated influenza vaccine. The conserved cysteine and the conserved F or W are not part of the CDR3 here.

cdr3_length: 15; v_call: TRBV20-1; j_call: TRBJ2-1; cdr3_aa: SATGLAETSSYNEQF
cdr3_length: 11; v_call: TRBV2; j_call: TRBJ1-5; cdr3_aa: ASTGGVNQPQH
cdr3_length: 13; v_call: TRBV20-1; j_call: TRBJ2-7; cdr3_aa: SARRGTGSSYEQY
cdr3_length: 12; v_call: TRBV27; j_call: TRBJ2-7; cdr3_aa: ASNRTPRSYEQY
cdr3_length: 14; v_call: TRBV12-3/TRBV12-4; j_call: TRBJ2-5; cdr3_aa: ASSSLGRGPKETQY
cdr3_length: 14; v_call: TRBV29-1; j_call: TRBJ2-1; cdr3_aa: SVPLLGTGVYNEQF
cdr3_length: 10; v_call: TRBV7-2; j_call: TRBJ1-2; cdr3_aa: ASSLGLDGYT
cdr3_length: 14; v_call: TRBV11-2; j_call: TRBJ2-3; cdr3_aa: ASSLEGFRVTDTQY
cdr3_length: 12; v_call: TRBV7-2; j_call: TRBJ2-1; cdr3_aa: ASSLESPNLGEF
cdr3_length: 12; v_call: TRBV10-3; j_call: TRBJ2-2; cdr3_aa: AIGGQLTTGELF
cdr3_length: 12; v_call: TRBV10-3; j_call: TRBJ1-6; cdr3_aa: AISESERNSPLH
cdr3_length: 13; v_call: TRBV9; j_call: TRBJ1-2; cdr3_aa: ASSVVGTAISGYT
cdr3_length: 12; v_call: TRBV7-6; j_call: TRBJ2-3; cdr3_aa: ASSPRTDTDTQY
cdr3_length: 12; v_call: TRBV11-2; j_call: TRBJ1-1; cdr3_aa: ASSLTKSRAEAF
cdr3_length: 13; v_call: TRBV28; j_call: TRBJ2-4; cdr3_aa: ASLSPTVKNGIQY
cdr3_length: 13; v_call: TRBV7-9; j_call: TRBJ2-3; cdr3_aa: ASSFRLGVTDTQY
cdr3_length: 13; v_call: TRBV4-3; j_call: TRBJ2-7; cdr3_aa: ASSRSSGIPYEQY
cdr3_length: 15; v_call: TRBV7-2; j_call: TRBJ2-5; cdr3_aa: ASSLQLAGAVGETQY
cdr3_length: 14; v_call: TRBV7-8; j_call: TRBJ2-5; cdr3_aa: ASSWRRDAGIETQY
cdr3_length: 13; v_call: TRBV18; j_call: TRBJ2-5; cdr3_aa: ASSPDRYTRETQY
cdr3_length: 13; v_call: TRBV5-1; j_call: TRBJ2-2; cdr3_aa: ASSFEPRNTGELF
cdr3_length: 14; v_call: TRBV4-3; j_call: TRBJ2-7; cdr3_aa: ASSQLVIGTGNEQY
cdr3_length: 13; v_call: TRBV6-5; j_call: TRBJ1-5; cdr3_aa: ASSYSGGLLQPQH
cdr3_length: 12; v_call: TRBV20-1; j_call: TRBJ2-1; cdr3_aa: SASTSGDPNEQF
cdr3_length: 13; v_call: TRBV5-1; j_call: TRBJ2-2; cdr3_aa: ASSLGQGISGELF
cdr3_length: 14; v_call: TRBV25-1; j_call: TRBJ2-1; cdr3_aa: ASSTWTSGSGNEQF
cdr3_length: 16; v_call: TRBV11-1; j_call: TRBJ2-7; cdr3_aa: ASSLALLAGGKTYEQY